Listed here are 5 T cell receptor beta chains from one sample, sequenced in a study of cytomegalovirus exposure and HLA in healthy donors. Primers: 60 Vbeta forward and 13 Jbeta reverse. Method: immunoSEQ multiplex PCR; TCRdb's copy keeps in-frame clones and lacks some. Its table records around 110,000 clones. The sample comprised PBMCs. The receptors were gathered from a man in his thirties or forties in good health and CMV-seronegative.

The genes are TRBV5-1 and TRBJ1-1; tentative D call: TRBD1 (6 bases). Germline V CDR1 and CDR2: SGHRS, YFSETQ. The CDR3 sequence is 12 residues long. V was clipped by 8 bases and J by 3 bases, with 11 bases between them. CDR3 bases: TGCGCCAGTTCGCCAGGGGACACTGAAGCTTTCTTT. It specifies CASSPGDTEAFF.

The rearrangement joins TRBV14 to TRBJ1-2; D unresolved. The CDR3 totals 12 residues. Between the trimmed V and J ends, which lost 1 base and 8 bases, there was a span of 8 bases. Germline loops: CDR1 SGHDN, CDR2 FVKESK. The CDR3 DNA sequence: TGTGCCAGCAGCCAAGGGGGAGAGGGCTACACCTTC. Amino acid sequence: CASSQGGEGYTF.

The genes are TRBV4-3 and TRBJ1-4, with D tentatively TRBD1 (5 bases). The CDR3 runs 14 residues. V was trimmed by 0 bases and J by 4 bases, leaving 6 bases between them. CDR1 LGHNA and CDR2 YSLEER come from the germline V gene. The CDR3 DNA reads TGCGCCAGCAGCCAAGAGACAGTTAATGAAAAACTGTTTTTT. As protein: CASSQETVNEKLFF.

The chain is built from TRBV6-1 and TRBJ1-2; a possible D gene is TRBD1 (6 bases). The ends were cut back, 6 bases at V and 3 bases at J, with 14 bases in the middle. The CDR3 runs to 14 residues. Per the germline V gene, CDR1 is MNHNS and CDR2 is SASEGT. The CDR3 DNA sequence: TGTGCCAGCAGGTTCCCGGGACACGACTATGGCTACACCTTC. It yields the protein CASRFPGHDYGYTF.

This chain connects TRBV25-1 to TRBJ2-2; TRBD2 is a possible D gene (7 bases). This CDR3 comprises 15 residues. Germline-derived CDR1 and CDR2 are MGHDK and SYGVNS. Trimming pared 3 bases from V and 1 base from J, leaving 9 bases between. The CDR3, as DNA: TGTGCCAGCAGTGACGGGGGGCGGAACACCGGGGAGCTGTTTTTT. It encodes CASSDGGRNTGELFF.